Each of the 26 T cell receptor beta chains below was sequenced from the same sample in a study of post-analysis software for immune sequencing data. Study-wide results and limits: Patients showed TRBV5-6, TRBV5-1 and TRBV20-1 among five TRBV segments more frequent than in controls.

Every TCR beta cDNA library bore unique molecular identifiers. TCRdb called the PCR reads again in MiXCR, with one record for every CDR3 protein. The repertoire holds a few hundred thousand distinct CDR3 sequences, roughly 46% seen once, with around 10% in the top ten. These receptors have no known antigen. Sequencing was carried out using blood. The receptors here all came from a girl between 10 and 17 years old with multiple sclerosis.

This clonotype has more than one count but fewer than ten. This chain joins TRBV11-2 and TRBJ2-3; 7 bases agree with TRBD2. The CDR3 is made up of 16 amino acids. CDR1 is SGHAT and CDR2 is FQNNGV in the germline V gene. J gave up 3 bases and V 2 bases, and 8 bases lay outside the gene matches. CDR3 amino acids: CASSLSSGGSTDTQYF. CDR3 bases: TGTGCCAGCAGCTTAAGTTCTGGCGGGAGTACAGATACGCAGTATTTT.

This clonotype was seen more than once but under ten times. The J gene is TRBJ2-7, the V gene TRBV20-1, with a tentative D call TRBD1 (6 bases). The CDR3 is 15 amino acids. The germline V and J ends were trimmed by 3 bases and 2 bases, with 17 bases remaining between them. From germline, CDR1 is DFQATT and CDR2 SNEGSKA (reference sequence). The CDR3 DNA follows: TGCAGTGCTAGGGGACAACTCAAAATCCCCTACGAGCAGTACTTC. Protein sequence: CSARGQLKIPYEQYF.

The chain is built from TRBV6-5 and TRBJ1-5; D is ambiguous. The germline V gene has CDR1 MNHEY and CDR2 SVGAGI. Deletions cut 8 bases from V and 2 bases from J, with 10 bases between. The CDR3 runs to 13 residues. CDR3 amino acids: CASGRTGNQPQHF. The CDR3 DNA sequence: TGTGCCAGCGGGAGAACCGGCAATCAGCCCCAGCATTTT.

This clonotype was counted a few times. The chain uses TRBV6-5 and TRBJ2-5; TRBD2 matches at 11 bases. The CDR3 is 15 residues long. CDR1 is MNHEY, CDR2 SVGAGI, per germline. The V and J ends lost 0 bases and 4 bases, in that order; junction bases with no gene match: 1. For the CDR3, the DNA is TGTGCCAGCAGTTACTCACTAGCGGGGGCAGAGACCCAGTACTTC. Amino acids: CASSYSLAGAETQYF.

This chain connects TRBV20-1 to TRBJ2-7; 16 bases fit TRBD2. V dropped 7 bases and J dropped 9; count of bases not matched to a gene: 15. The CDR3 runs 16 residues. Germline V gene lookup returns CDR1 DFQATT and CDR2 SNEGSKA (reference sequence). The CDR3 region is CSVLKGLGLAGGAQYF. The CDR3 bases are TGCAGTGTCCTTAAAGGCCTGGGACTAGCGGGAGGGGCGCAGTACTTC.

This clonotype was seen a single time. The rearrangement uses TRBV3-1 and TRBJ2-5, with D unclear. Between the trimmed V and J ends, which lost 0 bases and 11 bases, there was a span of 13 bases. Germline V lookup: CDR1 LGHDT, CDR2 YNNKEL (reference sequence). The CDR3 runs 13 residues. Here the CDR3 DNA reads TGTGCCAGCAGCCAAGACTGGGTGAATGAGCAGTACTTC. The encoded protein is CASSQDWVNEQYF.

This sequence joins TRBV4-1 and TRBJ1-2; D not certain. Germline CDR1 and CDR2: MGHRA and YSYEKL. V was cut by 0 bases and J by 7 bases, with 15 bases left in between. The CDR3 consists of 15 residues. CDR3 in DNA: TGCGCCAGCAGCCAAGAGGGAACGGAGACCTTTGGCTACACCTTC. This translates into CASSQEGTETFGYTF.

The chain links TRBV10-3 to TRBJ2-1; TRBD2 matches at 11 bases. V shed 5 bases, J shed 8 bases, and the junction held 8 bases outside the gene matches. Germline V gives CDR1 ENHRY, CDR2 SYGVKD. This CDR3 has 15 amino acids. DNA of the CDR3: TGTGCCATCAGTAGACTAGCGGGAACACAATATGAGCAGTTCTTC. It specifies CAISRLAGTQYEQFF.

This clonotype has just a few counts. This chain joins TRBV15 and TRBJ1-4; weak D call: TRBD1 (5 bases). Germline V gives CDR1 LNHNV, CDR2 YYDKDF (reference sequence). Between the trimmed V and J ends, which lost 0 bases and 4 bases, there was a span of 12 bases. The CDR3 length is 16 residues. The CDR3 is CATSRDLGDINEKLFF. The CDR3 DNA reads as TGTGCCACCAGCAGAGATTTGGGGGATATTAATGAAAAACTGTTTTTT.

This clonotype was seen a handful of times. The chain recombines TRBV29-1 with TRBJ2-7, with 7 bases identical to TRBD2. Germline CDR1 reads SQVTM; CDR2 reads ANQGSEA. J was trimmed by 1 base and V by 3 bases; bases with no gene match: 3. This CDR3 is built from 13 residues. The CDR3 here is CSVDPSGSYEQYF. The CDR3 nucleotides are TGCAGCGTTGATCCTAGCGGTTCCTACGAGCAGTACTTC.

This clonotype was recorded at least ten times. This rearrangement joins TRBV20-1 to TRBJ2-3, with D possibly TRBD1 on 6 matching bases. CDR1 DFQATT and CDR2 SNEGSKA come from the germline V gene (reference sequence). The V gene lost 3 bases and the J gene lost 0 bases, with 10 bases spanning the gap. The CDR3 runs to 14 residues. The CDR3 spells CSARRDISTDTQYF. The CDR3 DNA follows: TGCAGTGCTAGGAGGGACATCAGCACAGATACGCAGTATTTT.

The V call is TRBV5-1, the J call TRBJ2-7; TRBD1 matches at 7 bases. Trimming removed 3 bases from V and 3 bases from J; junction bases left unmatched: 15. CDR3 size: 17 residues. Per the germline V gene, CDR1 is SGHRS and CDR2 is YFSETQ. CDR3 nucleotide sequence: TGCGCCAGCAGCTGGCCCGATTCAGGGGGACGACTCTACGAGCAGTACTTC. Amino acids: CASSWPDSGGRLYEQYF.

The V gene is TRBV5-1, the J gene TRBJ2-7, with D possibly matching TRBD1 (5 bases). This CDR3 is built from 17 residues. CDR1 is SGHRS, CDR2 YFSETQ, per germline. With 5 bases removed from V and 3 bases from J, the gap between germline ends came to 24 bases. The CDR3 here is CASRVIGNRYMIYEQYF. The CDR3 coding sequence is TGCGCCAGCAGGGTAATAGGCAACAGGTACATGATCTACGAGCAGTACTTC.

This chain links TRBV2 with TRBJ2-7; 13 positions agree with TRBD2. The V gene end was trimmed by 1 base and the J gene end by 6 bases; junction bases not matched to a gene: 0. Germline assignment: CDR1 SNHLY and CDR2 FYNNEI. This CDR3 region has 14 residues. The CDR3 DNA reads as TGTGCCAGCAGTGAAGGGACTAGCGGGAGCGAGCAGTACTTC. Translated: CASSEGTSGSEQYF.

This clonotype occurred a few times. The chain has TRBV10-3 and TRBJ2-5; D is undetermined. This CDR3 has 15 amino acids. V lost 6 bases, J lost 0 bases, and 14 bases lay in between. Per germline, CDR1 ENHRY and CDR2 SYGVKD. CDR3 region: CAISEIQENQETQYF. CDR3 nucleotide sequence: TGTGCCATCAGCGAAATTCAGGAAAACCAAGAGACCCAGTACTTC.

This clonotype was seen a few times. This chain connects TRBV28 to TRBJ2-7; TRBD1 matches 9 bases. The V gene end was trimmed by 4 bases and the J gene end by 7 bases; junction bases not matched to a gene: 5. The CDR3 extends over 13 amino acids. The germline V gene encodes CDR1 MDHEN and CDR2 SYDVKM. CDR3 protein: CASSSQGAWEQYF. As DNA, the CDR3 is TGTGCCAGCAGTTCACAGGGGGCATGGGAGCAGTACTTC.

By proportion, this clonotype is large. The chain recombines TRBV5-6 with TRBJ2-7; 7 bases match TRBD1. The CDR3 totals 14 residues. CDR1 is SGHDT and CDR2 is YYEEEE in the germline V gene. V lost 0 bases, J lost 2 bases, and 2 bases stayed unmatched. The DNA of the CDR3 is TGTGCCAGCAGCTTGGGGGACAGCACCTACGAGCAGTACTTC. Protein sequence: CASSLGDSTYEQYF.

A few counts support this clonotype. Sequence at one end of the junction differs from germline and may be a read error. This chain links TRBV5-1 with TRBJ2-1, with 9 bases aligning to TRBD1. In germline, CDR1 is SGHRS, CDR2 YFSETQ. This CDR3 spans 15 amino acids. Here the CDR3 reads CASGLLTGGNNEQFF. Here the CDR3 DNA reads TGCGCCAGCGGCTTACTGACAGGGGGGAACAATGAGCAGTTCTTC.

This clonotype was observed a handful of times. The chain couples TRBV24-1 to TRBJ2-7, with TRBD2 identical over 7 bases. The J call is uncertain, as TRBJ2-4 better fits the DNA end. The CDR3 is made up of 15 amino acids. Looked up from germline, CDR1 is KGHDR and CDR2 is SFDVKD. CDR3 DNA sequence: TGTGCCACCAGTGACCACCAGGGAGGGGCAAACATTCAGTACTTC. As protein: CATSDHQGGANIQYF.

CDR3 residues: CASSTLTGGLLKTQYF. The CDR3, as DNA: TGCGCCAGCTCTACCCTGACAGGGGGCTTGTTAAAGACCCAGTACTTC. The V and J genes are TRBV5-1 and TRBJ2-5; the match to TRBD1 covers 10 bases. The CDR3 runs 16 residues. V lost 7 bases, J lost 6 bases, and 15 bases stayed unmatched. In germline, CDR1 is SGHRS, CDR2 YFSETQ.

The V call is TRBV27, the J call TRBJ2-4; D is possibly TRBD1 (5 bases). V was pared by 2 bases and J by 11 bases, with 19 bases between. The CDR3 sequence is 15 residues long. CDR1 is MNHEY, CDR2 SMNVEV, per germline (reference sequence). The CDR3 DNA is TGTGCCAGCAGTTTAGTGGGGCCTTTAGGTTCGGTTCAGTACTTC. It encodes CASSLVGPLGSVQYF.

Points on this clonotype: The junction departs from germline at one end; a sequencing error may be responsible. This chain joins TRBV7-7 and TRBJ2-1; TRBD2 matches 10 bases. From germline, CDR1 is SSHAT and CDR2 FNYEAQ (reference sequence). The CDR3 sequence is 18 residues long. The CDR3, as DNA: TGTGCTAGCAGCTTAGATGGGACTAGCGTGAGCTCCTACAATGAGCAGTTCTTC. It is translated as CASSLDGTSVSSYNEQFF.

The rearrangement joins TRBV11-2 to TRBJ2-6; D is unclear. The CDR3 extends over 16 amino acids. Germline CDR1 and CDR2: SGHAT and FQNNGV. V lost 5 bases to trimming and J lost 0 bases, with 11 bases between them. CDR3 amino acids: CASSPGYFSGANVLTF. The CDR3 DNA follows: TGTGCCAGCAGCCCGGGCTACTTCTCTGGGGCCAACGTCCTGACTTTC.

In regard to this clonotype: The junction shows a germline mismatch at one end, possibly a read error. The V and J genes are TRBV7-3 and TRBJ2-6; perhaps TRBD1 as D (5 bases). The germline V gene has CDR1 SGHTA and CDR2 FQGTGA. This CDR3 contains 16 residues. The CDR3: CASSPGPNSGANVRTF. In DNA form, the CDR3 reads TGTGCCAGCAGCCCCGGACCGAACTCTGGGGCCAACGTCCGGACTTTC.

The chain is built from TRBV7-9 and TRBJ2-5; 8 positions match TRBD1. The V segment lost 4 bases and the J segment 2 bases; nucleotides outside the gene matches: 6. Germline V gene data show CDR1 as SEHNR and CDR2 as FQNEAQ (reference sequence). The CDR3 covers 15 residues. CDR3 sequence (DNA): TGTGCCAGCAGCTGGACAGGGCTGGGGCAAGAGACCCAGTACTTC. Translation: CASSWTGLGQETQYF.

The chain combines TRBV7-9 with TRBJ2-5; D is ambiguous. The CDR3 length is 15 residues. Germline CDR1 is SEHNR and CDR2 is FQNEAQ (reference sequence). Trimming cost V 5 bases and J 0 bases, with 13 bases left between them. In DNA, the CDR3 is TGTGCCAGCAGCCCGCACTGGGCGAACCAAGAGACCCAGTACTTC. It codes for CASSPHWANQETQYF.